The present T cell receptor (beta chain) was sequenced within a study of OX40 agonist ivuxolimab in advanced cancers. A note on the overall study: Ivuxolimab, which targeted the costimulatory receptor OX40 (CD134), was an agonistic, fully human IgG2 monoclonal antibody. The paper reports the monotherapy dose-escalation portion (N of about 52 patients) of the phase I ivuxolimab trial. Intravenous ivuxolimab was administered to patients every 2 weeks at six dose levels: 0.01, 0.1, 0.3, 1.5, 3 and 10 mg/kg. Patients were allowed to have had prior anti-PD-1, anti-PD-L1 or anti-CTLA-4 therapy, and around 41% of the dose-escalation patients had previously received checkpoint inhibitors. Peripheral TCRbeta sequencing was intended to test whether TCR sequence diversity was altered and clonal T-cell expansion was caused by ivuxolimab. Of the roughly 54 patients in dose escalation, 19 had hepatocellular carcinoma, roughly 15 had melanoma, 9 had renal cell carcinoma and 9 had head and neck cancer. In the dose-escalation cohort, more than 75% of patients were male, and the mean age was roughly 60 years, with a range of about 23 to 90. Partial responses occurred in three dose-escalation patients: two with cutaneous melanoma and one with hepatocellular carcinoma. Findings and caveats that apply to the study as a whole: Low levels of normalized T-cell clonal expansion were also seen in some patients who did not respond. At doses of 0.1 to 3.0 mg/kg, clonal expansion of both CD4+ and CD8+ blood T cells was observed from baseline to week 6. In the 0.1-3.0 mg/kg groups, partial responders had among the lowest normalized peripheral clonal expansion, particularly in CD8+ T cells. The antigen specificity of the peripheral T cells that underwent clonal expansion was not determined. After ivuxolimab, more expanded clones were found on average in CD8+ T cells than in CD4+ T cells.

The V end gives up 6 bases and the J end 3 bases, leaving 8 bases in the junction not matched to a gene. Inclusive of the bounding cysteine and phenylalanine, the CDR3 is 16 residues long. Kept here is only the CDR3 DNA, which spans 48 bases and is read in frame from base 1. Per the germline V gene (reference sequence), MNHNY is the CDR1 and SVGAGI is the CDR2. Turning to this clone: Its antigen is not yet known. Base qualities were left out, and no much larger clone turns up one base away.

The trial excluded patients who had a history of autoimmune disease or who were on systemic immunosuppression. Peripheral blood for TCR sequencing was collected from all dose cohorts at baseline, on cycle 4 day 1, and on cycle 7 day 1. Samples were obtained from an open-label, multicenter, first-in-human phase I dose-escalation trial of ivuxolimab. The trial enrolled adults with locally advanced or metastatic head and neck squamous cell, hepatocellular, melanoma or renal cell carcinoma. CD4+ and CD8+ T cells were sorted separately from peripheral blood before TCR sequencing. Genomic DNA was extracted from sorted cells for sequencing of the TCRbeta CDR3 region. The immunoSEQ Assay was used for sequencing of TCRbeta CDR3 regions. Imported from immuneACCESS, the table was reduced by TCRdb to in-frame sequences with V and J called. These copies leave out some clones; in studies compared against another copy, an unresolved V gene accounts for under half, and the cause of the remainder is not known. The sample table shows 75,000 to 100,000 clones, and about 91% are seen once. Around 0.31% of the sample belongs to the ten largest clones.

Material: CD4+ or CD8+ T cells sorted from blood, obtained in a trial of the OX40 agonist ivuxolimab. The TCR sequence derives from an adult with an advanced solid tumor such as melanoma, head and neck, liver or kidney cancer. The chain is assembled from TRBV6-6 and TRBJ2-7, and 13 junctional nucleotides match TRBD2. In nucleotide form, the sequence is TGTGCCAGCAGCCGGACTAGCGGGAGTCGGGACTACGAGCAGTACTTC. Translated, it reads CASSRTSGSRDYEQYF.